This is a list of T cell receptor beta chains from one sample in a study of T cell responses to AZD1222 COVID-19 vaccine. The table came from immunoSEQ multiplex PCR; TCRdb's copy has only in-frame clones and leaves some out. The data hold tens of thousands of clones, with about 84% observed a single time. The source was peripheral blood, collected on day 0 of AZD1222 vaccination. Receptors were obtained from an adult in good health. CDR3s leave out the opening cysteine and the closing phenylalanine or tryptophan. Size is stated for part of the rows, as once, few or many counts, or as a class when the clone is expanded.

size	V	CDR3
NA	TRBV5-1	ASSQEFSGANVLT
NA	TRBV5-1	ASSLGQETQY
NA	TRBV4-1	ASSPLESGARQPQH
few	TRBV6-5	ASTMDRFNSPLH
NA	TRBV29-1	SVEYSLQETQY
NA	TRBV5-4	ASSLPSEDTQY
once	TRBV20-1	SAGGSERF
NA	TRBV11-2	ASSWGLAGGGEQY
once	TRBV7-9	ASSTQTPEAF
few	TRBV5-1	ASSLEGTRGEKETQY
few	TRBV2	ASSEMATTNTIY
once	TRBV30	AWSARTGNPYEQY
few	TRBV7-9	ASSPGDRGNEKLF
NA	TRBV10-2	ASSDPGFTWNYNEQF
NA	TRBV10-2	ASNPSGGARDTQY
NA	TRBV3-1/TRBV3-2	ASSPGRNTDTQY
NA	TRBV5-1	ASSGGDRWYQETQY
NA	TRBV24-1	ATSDPASAGGTDTQY
NA	TRBV19	ASSRGRNQPQH
NA	TRBV18	ASYAGGGTEAF
NA	TRBV28	ASSLNLTGQISYEQY
NA	TRBV30	AWGTGAGNTIY
NA	TRBV5-4	ASSLGLMNTEAF
NA	TRBV15	ATSNPFRGGGGYT
NA	TRBV18	ASSPDNEQF
NA	TRBV2	ASSETPTGTNYGYT
NA	TRBV6-5	ASRNGAVF
NA	TRBV6-5	ASSLAGGELF
NA	TRBV5-4	ASSPKRATEPYEQY
NA	TRBV29-1	SAGGGAGYGYT
NA	TRBV11-3	ASSFGGDGNTIY
NA	TRBV28	ASTAAGAENTEAF
NA	TRBV28	ASSLYYSLNTEAF
NA	TRBV15	ATSRVGGADQPQH
NA	TRBV11-2	ASSNGNQPQH
NA	TRBV21-1	ASSTGSGNGYT
NA	TRBV6-1	ASSEMAPANTIY
few	TRBV12-3/TRBV12-4	ASRGERTDEQY
once	TRBV28	ASSLWQGKGPYGYT
once	TRBV5-1	ASSWDRESYGYT
once	TRBV28	ASTPGNQPQH